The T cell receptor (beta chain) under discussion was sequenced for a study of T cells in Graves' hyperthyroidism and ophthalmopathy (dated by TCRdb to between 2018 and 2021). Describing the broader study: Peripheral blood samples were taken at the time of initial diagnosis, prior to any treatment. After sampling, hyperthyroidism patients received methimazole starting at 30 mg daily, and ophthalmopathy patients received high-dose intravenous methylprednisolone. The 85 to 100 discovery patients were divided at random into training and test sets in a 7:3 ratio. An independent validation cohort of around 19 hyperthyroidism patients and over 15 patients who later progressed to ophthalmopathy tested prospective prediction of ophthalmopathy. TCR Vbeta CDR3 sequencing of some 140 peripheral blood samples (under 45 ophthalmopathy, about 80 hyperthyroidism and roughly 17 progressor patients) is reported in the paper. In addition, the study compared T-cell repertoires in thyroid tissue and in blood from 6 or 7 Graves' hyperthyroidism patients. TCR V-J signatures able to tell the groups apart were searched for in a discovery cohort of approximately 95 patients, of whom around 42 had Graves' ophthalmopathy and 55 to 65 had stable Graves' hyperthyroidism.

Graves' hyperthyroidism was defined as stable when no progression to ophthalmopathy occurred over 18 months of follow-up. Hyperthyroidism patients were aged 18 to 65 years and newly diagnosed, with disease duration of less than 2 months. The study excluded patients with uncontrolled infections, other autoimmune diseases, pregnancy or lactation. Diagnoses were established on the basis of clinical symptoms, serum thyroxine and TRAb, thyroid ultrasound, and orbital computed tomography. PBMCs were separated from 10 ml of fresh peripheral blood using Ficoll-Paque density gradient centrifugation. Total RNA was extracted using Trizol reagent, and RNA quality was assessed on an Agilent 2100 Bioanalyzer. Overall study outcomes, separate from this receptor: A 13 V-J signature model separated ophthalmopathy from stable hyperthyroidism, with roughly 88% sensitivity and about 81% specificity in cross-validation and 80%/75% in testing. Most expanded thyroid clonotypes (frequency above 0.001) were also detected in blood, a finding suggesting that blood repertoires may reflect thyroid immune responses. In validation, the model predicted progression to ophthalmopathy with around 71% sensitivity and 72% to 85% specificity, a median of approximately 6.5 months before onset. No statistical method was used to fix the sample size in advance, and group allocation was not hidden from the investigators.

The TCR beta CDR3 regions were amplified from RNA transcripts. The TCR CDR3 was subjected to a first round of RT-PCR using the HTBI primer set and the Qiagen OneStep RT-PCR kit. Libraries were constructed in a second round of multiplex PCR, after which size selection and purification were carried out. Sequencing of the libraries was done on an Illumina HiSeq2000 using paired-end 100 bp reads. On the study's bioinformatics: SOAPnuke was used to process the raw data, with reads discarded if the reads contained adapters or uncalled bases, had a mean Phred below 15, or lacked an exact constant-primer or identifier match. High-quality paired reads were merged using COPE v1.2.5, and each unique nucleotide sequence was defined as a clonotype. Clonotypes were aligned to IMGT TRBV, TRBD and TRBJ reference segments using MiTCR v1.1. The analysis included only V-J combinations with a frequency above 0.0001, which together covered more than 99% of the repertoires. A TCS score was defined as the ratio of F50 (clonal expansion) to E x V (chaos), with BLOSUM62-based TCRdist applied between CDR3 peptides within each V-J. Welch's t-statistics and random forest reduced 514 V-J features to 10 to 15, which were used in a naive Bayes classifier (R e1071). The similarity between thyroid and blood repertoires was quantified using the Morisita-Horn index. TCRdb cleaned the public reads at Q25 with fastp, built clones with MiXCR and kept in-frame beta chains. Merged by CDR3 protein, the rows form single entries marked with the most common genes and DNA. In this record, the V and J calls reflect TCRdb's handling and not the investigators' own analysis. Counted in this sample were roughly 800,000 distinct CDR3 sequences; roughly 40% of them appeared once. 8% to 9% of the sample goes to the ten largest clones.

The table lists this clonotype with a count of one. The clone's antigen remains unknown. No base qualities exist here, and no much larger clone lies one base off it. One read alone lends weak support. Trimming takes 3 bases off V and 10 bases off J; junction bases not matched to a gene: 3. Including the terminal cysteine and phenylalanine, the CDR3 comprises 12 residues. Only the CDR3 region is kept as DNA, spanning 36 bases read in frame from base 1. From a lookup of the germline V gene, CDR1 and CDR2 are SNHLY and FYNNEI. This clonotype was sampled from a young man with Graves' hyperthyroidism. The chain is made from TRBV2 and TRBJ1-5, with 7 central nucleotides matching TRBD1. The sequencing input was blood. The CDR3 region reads CASSDRGIPQHF. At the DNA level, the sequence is TGTGCCAGCAGTGACAGGGGGATACCCCAGCATTTT.